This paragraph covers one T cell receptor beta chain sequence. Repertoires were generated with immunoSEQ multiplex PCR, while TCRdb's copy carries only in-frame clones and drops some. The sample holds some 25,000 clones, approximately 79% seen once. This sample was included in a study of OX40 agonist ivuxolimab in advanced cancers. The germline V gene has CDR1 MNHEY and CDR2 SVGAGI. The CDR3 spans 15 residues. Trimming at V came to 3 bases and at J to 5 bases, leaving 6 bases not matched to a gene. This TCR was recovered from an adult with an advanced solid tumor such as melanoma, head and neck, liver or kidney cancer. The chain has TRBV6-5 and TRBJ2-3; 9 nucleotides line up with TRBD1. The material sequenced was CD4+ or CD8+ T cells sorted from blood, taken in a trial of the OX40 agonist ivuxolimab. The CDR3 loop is CASSYLQGAGDTQYF. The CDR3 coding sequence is TGTGCCAGCAGTTATCTACAGGGGGCGGGAGATACGCAGTATTTT.